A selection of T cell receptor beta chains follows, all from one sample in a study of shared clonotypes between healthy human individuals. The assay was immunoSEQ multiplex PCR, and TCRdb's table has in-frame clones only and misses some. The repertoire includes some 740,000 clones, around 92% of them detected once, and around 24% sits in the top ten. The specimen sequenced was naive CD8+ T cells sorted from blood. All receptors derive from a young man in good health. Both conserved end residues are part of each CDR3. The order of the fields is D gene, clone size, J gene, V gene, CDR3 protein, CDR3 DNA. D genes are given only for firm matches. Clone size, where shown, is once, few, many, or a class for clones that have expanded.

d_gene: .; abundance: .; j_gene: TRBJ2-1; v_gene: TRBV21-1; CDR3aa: CASTRDRGYNEQFF; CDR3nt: TGTGCCAGCACCAGGGACAGGGGATACAATGAGCAGTTCTTC
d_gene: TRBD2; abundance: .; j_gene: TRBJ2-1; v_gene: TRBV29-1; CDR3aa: CSPEIAGENEQFF; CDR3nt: TGCAGCCCCGAGATAGCGGGAGAGAATGAGCAGTTCTTC
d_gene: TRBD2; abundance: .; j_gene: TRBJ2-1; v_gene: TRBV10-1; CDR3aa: CASSEWIGEGGEQFF; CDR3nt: TGCGCCAGCAGTGAGTGGATAGGGGAGGGCGGTGAGCAGTTCTTC
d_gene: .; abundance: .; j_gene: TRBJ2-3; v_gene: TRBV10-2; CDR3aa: CASSEDYMGDTQYF; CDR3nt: TGCGCCAGCAGTGAGGATTACATGGGGGATACGCAGTATTTT
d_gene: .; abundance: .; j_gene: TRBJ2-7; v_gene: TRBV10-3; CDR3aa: CAISESTQQYF; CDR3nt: TGTGCCATCAGTGAGTCGACTCAGCAGTACTTC
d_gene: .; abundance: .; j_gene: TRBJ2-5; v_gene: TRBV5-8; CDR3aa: CASSFGKTKHQETQYF; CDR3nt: TGTGCCAGCAGCTTCGGGAAAACTAAGCACCAAGAGACCCAGTACTTC
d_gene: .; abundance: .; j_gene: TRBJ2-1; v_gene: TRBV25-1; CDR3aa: CASSEWGHGNNEQFF; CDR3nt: TGTGCCAGCAGTGAATGGGGGCACGGAAACAATGAGCAGTTCTTC
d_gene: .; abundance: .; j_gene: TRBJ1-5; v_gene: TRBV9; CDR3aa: CASGGSGGNQPQHF; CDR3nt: TGTGCCAGCGGAGGCAGCGGGGGGAATCAGCCCCAGCATTTT
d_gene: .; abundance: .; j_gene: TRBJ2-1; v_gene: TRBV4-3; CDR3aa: CASSQDRARGQFF; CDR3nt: TGCGCCAGCAGCCAAGACAGGGCACGGGGGCAGTTCTTC
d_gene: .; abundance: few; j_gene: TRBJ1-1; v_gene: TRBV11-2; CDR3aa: CASSFGTDTEAFF; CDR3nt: TGTGCCAGCAGCTTCGGGACGGACACTGAAGCTTTCTTT
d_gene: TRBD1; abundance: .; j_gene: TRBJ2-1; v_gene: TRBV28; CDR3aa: CASSQTGTEAYNEQFF; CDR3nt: TGTGCCAGCAGCCAGACCGGGACAGAAGCCTACAATGAGCAGTTCTTC
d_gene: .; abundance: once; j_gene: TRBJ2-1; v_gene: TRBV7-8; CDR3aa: CASSLEGREQFF; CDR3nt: TGTGCCAGCAGCTTAGAAGGTCGGGAGCAGTTCTTC
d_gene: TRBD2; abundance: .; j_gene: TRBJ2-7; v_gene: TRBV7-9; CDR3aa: CASSSSGRTYEQYF; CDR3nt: TGTGCCAGCAGCTCCAGCGGGAGGACCTACGAGCAGTACTTC
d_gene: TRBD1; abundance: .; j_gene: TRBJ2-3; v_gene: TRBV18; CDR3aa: CASWGQGRHPGTQYF; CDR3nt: TGTGCCAGCTGGGGACAGGGGCGCCATCCCGGTACGCAGTATTTT
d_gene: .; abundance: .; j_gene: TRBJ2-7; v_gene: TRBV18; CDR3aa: CASSPGENEQYF; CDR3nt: TGTGCCAGCTCACCAGGAGAGAACGAGCAGTACTTC
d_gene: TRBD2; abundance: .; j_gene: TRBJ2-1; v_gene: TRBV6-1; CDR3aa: CASKGLAGYNEQFF; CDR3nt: TGTGCCAGCAAAGGACTAGCGGGATACAATGAGCAGTTCTTC
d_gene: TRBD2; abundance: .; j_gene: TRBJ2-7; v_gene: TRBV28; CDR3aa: CASSPGLAGDYEQYF; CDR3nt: TGTGCCAGCAGCCCGGGACTAGCGGGGGACTACGAGCAGTACTTC
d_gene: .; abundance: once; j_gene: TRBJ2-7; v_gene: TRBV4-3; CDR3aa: CASSQGGTGYEQYF; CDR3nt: TGCGCCAGCAGCCAAGGGGGCACGGGTTACGAGCAGTACTTC
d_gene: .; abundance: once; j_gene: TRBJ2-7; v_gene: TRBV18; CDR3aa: CASSPPDSSYEQYF; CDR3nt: TGTGCCAGCTCACCCCCTGATAGCTCCTACGAGCAGTACTTC
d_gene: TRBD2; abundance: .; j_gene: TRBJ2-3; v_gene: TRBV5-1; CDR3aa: CASRSRGSGKDTQYF; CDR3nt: TGCGCCAGCCGCTCTCGGGGTAGCGGGAAAGATACGCAGTATTTT
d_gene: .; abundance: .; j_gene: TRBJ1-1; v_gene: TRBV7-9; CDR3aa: CASGQEPNTEAFF; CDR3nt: TGTGCCAGCGGGCAGGAGCCGAACACTGAAGCTTTCTTT
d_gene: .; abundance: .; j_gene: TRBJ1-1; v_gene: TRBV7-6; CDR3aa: CASSSRQPTEAFF; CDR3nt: TGTGCCAGCAGCTCGAGACAGCCCACTGAAGCTTTCTTT
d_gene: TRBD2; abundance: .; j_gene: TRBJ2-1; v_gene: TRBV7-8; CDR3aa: CASSLVPGGPYNEQFF; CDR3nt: TGTGCCAGCAGCTTGGTCCCGGGAGGGCCTTACAATGAGCAGTTCTTC
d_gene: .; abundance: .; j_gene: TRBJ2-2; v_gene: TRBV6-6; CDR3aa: CAAQGGASTGELFF; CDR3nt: TGTGCCGCTCAGGGGGGCGCTTCTACCGGGGAGCTGTTTTTT
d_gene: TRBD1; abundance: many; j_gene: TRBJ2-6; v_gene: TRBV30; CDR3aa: CAWSGTGVSGANVLTF; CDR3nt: TGTGCCTGGAGTGGGACAGGGGTCTCTGGGGCCAACGTCCTGACTTTC
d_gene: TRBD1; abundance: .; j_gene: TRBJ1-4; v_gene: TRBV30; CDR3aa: CAWSEGQGREKLFF; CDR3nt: TGTGCCTGGAGTGAAGGACAGGGGAGAGAAAAACTGTTTTTT